This TCR beta chain comes out of a study of blood T cell repertoires in COVID-19. Study overall: Material from acute and convalescent COVID-19 was sourced from the United States, Italy and Spain.

Study processing details: Estimates of nucleated cell counts were drawn from the amplification of reference gene primers. Clones were read by immunoSEQ multiplex PCR, and TCRdb kept only the in-frame ones, dropping some. The V and J calls and the clone size are those of that table, but D and trimming were determined from the DNA. Here the sample spans almost 200,000 clones, over 80% being singletons. The CDR3 is 13 residues long. V shed 3 bases and J shed 0 bases, with 5 bases lying between them. Seattle enrolled patients during active infection and tracked them longitudinally. This chain connects TRBV12-3 or TRBV12-4 to TRBJ1-1; no reliable D call. The specimen was peripheral blood. This TCR derives from a man in his fifties or sixties with COVID-19, enrolled during active disease. CDR3 nucleotide sequence: TGTGCCAGCAGTTTGGCGGTGAACACTGAAGCTTTCTTT. Its translation: CASSLAVNTEAFF.